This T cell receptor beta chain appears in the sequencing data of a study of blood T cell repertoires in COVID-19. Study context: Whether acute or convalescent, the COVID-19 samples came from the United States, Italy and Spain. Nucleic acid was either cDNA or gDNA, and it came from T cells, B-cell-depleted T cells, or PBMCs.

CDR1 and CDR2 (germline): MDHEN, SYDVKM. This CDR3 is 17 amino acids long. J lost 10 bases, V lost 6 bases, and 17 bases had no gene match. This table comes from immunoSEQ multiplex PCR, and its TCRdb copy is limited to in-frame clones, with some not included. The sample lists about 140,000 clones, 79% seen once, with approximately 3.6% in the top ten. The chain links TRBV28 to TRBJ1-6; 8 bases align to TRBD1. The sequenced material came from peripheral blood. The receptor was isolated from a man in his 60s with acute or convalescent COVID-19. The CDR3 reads CASSPPDRGRLSSPLHF. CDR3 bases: TGTGCCAGCAGCCCCCCTGACAGGGGACGTTTGTCGTCACCCCTCCACTTT.